This record looks at one T cell receptor beta chain sequence and its context. Other DNA sequences in the sample encode the same CDR3. This sample is part of a study of blood T cell repertoires in COVID-19. The assay was immunoSEQ multiplex PCR, and TCRdb's table has in-frame clones only and misses some. The data hold a few hundred thousand clones, with about nine tenths observed a single time. CDR3 length: 15 residues. Germline-derived CDR1 and CDR2 are MNHEY and SMNVEV (reference sequence). V lost 3 bases to trimming and J lost 0 bases, with 9 bases between them. The clonotype comes from an older woman who had recovered from COVID-19. The chain links TRBV27 to TRBJ1-5; D uncertain. Sequencing was carried out using PBMCs or T cells enriched from blood (not recorded which). DNA of the CDR3: TGTGCCAGCAGTTTGACATCTTATAGCAATCAGCCCCAGCATTTT. Residues: CASSLTSYSNQPQHF.